The clone carrying this T cell receptor (beta chain) was seen a handful of times. Its antigen is as yet unknown. The sample originates from a study of molecular identifiers for immune sequencing clone quantification. Study information: Four of five splits of RNA from approximately 22,000 or 94,000 naive CD8 cells were sequenced in replicates. Study-wide results and limits: Sizes of clones that are highly expanded could be underestimated (if identical TCR molecules share a barcode).

Losses at the gene ends were 1 base for V and 4 bases for J; bases not matched to a gene: 1. Germline values: CDR1 LGHNT, CDR2 FRNRAP. The CDR3 spans 13 residues. Methods described previously, with TCR primers listed, were used for bulk TCR libraries. TCRdb redid the calling of the PCR reads with MiXCR, one entry per CDR3 protein. The sample holds around 480,000 distinct CDR3 sequences, about 26% seen once. The TCR originated in a human donor in good health. Some libraries in this study had Jurkat cell RNA spiked in. Sequencing was performed on naive CD8+ T cells from blood, with Jurkat cell RNA spiked in. Subset of the sample: FACS-sorted CD8+CD4-CCR7+CD45RA+ naive T cells. V gene TRBV12-5 combines with J gene TRBJ2-7, with 7 bases identical to TRBD1. The CDR3 bases are TGTGCTAGTGGTTTGGACAGGGGTTACGAGCAGTACTTC. Encoded protein: CASGLDRGYEQYF.